One sample yielded the 16 T cell receptor beta chains listed below, sequenced in a study of cytomegalovirus exposure and HLA in healthy donors. The PCR used 60 Vbeta and 13 Jbeta primers. The method was immunoSEQ multiplex PCR; TCRdb's version includes in-frame clones alone and lacks a portion of them. The clone table shows about 58,000 clones, with the ten largest holding around 4%. What was sequenced was PBMCs. These receptors came from a male donor in good health and CMV-seronegative.

V is TRBV4-1 and J is TRBJ2-7, with a tentative D call TRBD2 (6 bases). The CDR3 consists of 14 residues. Trimming took off 2 bases at V and 7 bases at J, with 15 bases between the two ends. Germline CDR1 is MGHRA and CDR2 is YSYEKL. The chain's CDR3 is CASSQPGIAGEQYF. CDR3 coding DNA: TGCGCCAGCAGCCAACCGGGTATTGCGGGGGAGCAGTACTTC.

The chain recombines TRBV6-1 with TRBJ2-7; D perhaps matches TRBD1 (5 bases). V lost 5 bases and J lost 6, with 8 bases in between. The germline V gene has CDR1 MNHNS and CDR2 SASEGT. The CDR3 loop spans 11 amino acids. CDR3 amino acids: CASSRGLEQYF. The CDR3 region has the DNA TGTGCCAGCAGTAGGGGTCTCGAGCAGTACTTC.

As concerns this clone: Germline and junction disagree at one end, which may indicate a read error. The gene calls are TRBV30 and TRBJ1-1, with D possibly TRBD1 on 6 matching bases. CDR3 size: 15 residues. CDR1 is GTSNPN, CDR2 SVGIG, per germline (reference sequence). As DNA, the CDR3 is TGTGCCTGGAGTGTATGGGGAGCAGGGGACACTGAAGATTTCTTT. Translation gives CAWSVWGAGDTEDFF.

The V gene is TRBV7-2, the J gene TRBJ2-5, with TRBD2 matching over 9 bases. With the DNA end fitting TRBJ2-7 better, the J assignment may be wrong. The CDR3 is 14 amino acids. Germline V lookup: CDR1 SGHTA, CDR2 FQGNSA. In DNA form, the CDR3 reads TGTGCCAGCAGCTTTCGGGCGGGGGGGTACGAGCAGTACTTC. Translated: CASSFRAGGYEQYF.

The chain couples TRBV5-4 to TRBJ1-2, with 7 bases matching TRBD1. The CDR3 contains 12 residues. J gave up 6 bases and V 3 bases, and 2 bases lay outside the gene matches. Looked up from germline, CDR1 is SGHNT and CDR2 is YYREEE (reference sequence). The CDR3 loop is CASSSDRDGYTF. The CDR3 DNA reads TGTGCCAGCAGCTCAGACAGGGATGGCTACACCTTC.

V and J are TRBV7-2 and TRBJ1-1; the D gene is possibly TRBD1 (6 bases). Per germline, CDR1 SGHTA and CDR2 FQGNSA. The CDR3 totals 16 residues. Trimming took 6 bases from V and 0 from J, leaving 17 bases between them. In DNA form, the CDR3 reads TGTGCCAGCAGACGTACAGGGACTAACATGAACACTGAAGCTTTCTTT. It is translated as CASRRTGTNMNTEAFF.

The chain joins TRBV7-8 to TRBJ2-7; maybe TRBD2 (6 bases). This CDR3 spans 15 amino acids. Trimming pared 0 bases from V and 2 bases from J, leaving 11 bases between. Per germline, CDR1 SGHVS and CDR2 FQNEAQ. CDR3 nucleotides: TGTGCCAGCAGCTTAGCGGGGGGAGGCGCCTACGAGCAGTACTTC. Translated: CASSLAGGGAYEQYF.

V and J are TRBV18 and TRBJ2-7; 7 nucleotides align to TRBD1. Per the germline V gene, CDR1 is KGHSH and CDR2 is LQKENI. With V trimmed by 3 bases and J by 0 bases, 2 bases remained unmatched. The CDR3 totals 14 residues. The CDR3 DNA is TGTGCCAGCTCACCCCGGGACAGCTCCTACGAGCAGTACTTC. It encodes CASSPRDSSYEQYF.

This chain uses TRBV5-6 with TRBJ1-2; D unclear. Germline CDR1 is SGHDT and CDR2 is YYEEEE. CDR3 length: 14 amino acids. V was shortened by 0 bases and J by 3 bases, with 9 bases between the two germline ends. The DNA for the CDR3 is TGTGCCAGCAGCTTGGCCGGGATTGACTATGGCTACACCTTC. Amino acid sequence: CASSLAGIDYGYTF.

J is TRBJ1-6 and V is TRBV30, with 8 bases aligning to TRBD1. Germline V gene data show CDR1 as GTSNPN and CDR2 as SVGIG (reference sequence). V lost 1 base, J lost 9 bases, and 5 bases stayed unmatched. This CDR3 region has 14 residues. The CDR3, as DNA: TGTGCCTGGAGTGCCACAGGGGGGAGTTCACCCCTCCACTTT. It is translated as CAWSATGGSSPLHF.

Comments on this clone: An end of the junction differs from the germline gene, which may be a read error. The sample holds other DNA sequences that translate to the same CDR3. The chain combines TRBV28 with TRBJ1-3, with a tentative D call TRBD1 (5 bases). Germline V lookup: CDR1 MDHEN, CDR2 SYDVKM. This CDR3 region has 14 residues. The CDR3 loop reads CASSLQSGGNTIYF. CDR3 nucleotides: TGCGCCAGCAGTTTACAGTCAGGGGGAAACACCATATATTTT.

The chain uses TRBV7-2 and TRBJ1-2; 9 bases align to TRBD1. Germline CDR1 reads SGHTA; CDR2 reads FQGNSA. The CDR3 length is 15 residues. After removal of 6 bases from V and 7 bases from J, the junction contained 12 bases not matched to a gene. The CDR3 loop is CASSRAPGQGAGYTF. For the CDR3, the DNA is TGTGCCAGCAGTCGGGCACCGGGACAGGGAGCTGGCTACACCTTC.

CDR3 protein: CASSRSGKGTAEQYF. CDR3 sequence (DNA): TGCGCCAGCAGCCGCTCCGGAAAGGGGACAGCCGAGCAGTACTTC. This chain links TRBV4-1 with TRBJ2-7, with 7 bases lining up with TRBD1. Looked up from germline, CDR1 is MGHRA and CDR2 is YSYEKL. J lost 6 bases, V lost 4 bases, and 12 bases had no gene match. The length of the CDR3 is 15 residues.

The CDR3 DNA follows: TGCGCCAGCAGCCAAGCCCCCGGGACAGGGGGCGTAGCGTACGAGCAGTACTTC. Translated: CASSQAPGTGGVAYEQYF. The rearrangement joins TRBV4-3 to TRBJ2-7; 12 bases agree with TRBD1. V was pared by 1 base and J by 4 bases, with 11 bases of the junction left unmatched. The CDR3 contains 18 residues. Germline V gives CDR1 LGHNA, CDR2 YSLEER.

V is TRBV4-1 and J is TRBJ1-5; D remains unclear. V lost 4 bases and J lost 7, with 20 bases in between. Germline V gene lookup returns CDR1 MGHRA and CDR2 YSYEKL. The CDR3 is 16 residues long. The CDR3 region is CASSPGVAGGKQPQHF. The CDR3 coding sequence is TGCGCCAGCAGCCCGGGCGTGGCGGGTGGGAAACAGCCCCAGCATTTT.

The V and J genes are TRBV7-3 and TRBJ2-2; possibly TRBD1 for D (7 bases). Trimming stripped 2 bases from V and 7 bases from J, with 17 bases between. CDR1 and CDR2 (germline): SGHTA, FQGTGA. The CDR3 has 16 amino acids. Written as DNA, the CDR3 is TGTGCCAGCAGCTTACACCAGGGGGGCTCGGGCGGGGAGCTGTTTTTT. Translation gives CASSLHQGGSGGELFF.